This T cell receptor (beta chain) appears in the sequencing data of a study of cytomegalovirus exposure and HLA in healthy donors. The PCR ran on 60 Vbeta and 13 Jbeta primers. Assay used: immunoSEQ multiplex PCR; TCRdb lists only in-frame clones, some missing. Of 90,000 to 100,000 clones listed, more than 70% were seen once; the top ten hold around a fifth. This clone was recorded once. The CDR3 loop spans 13 amino acids. CDR1 is ENHRY and CDR2 is SYGVKD in the germline V gene. The V gene end was trimmed by 11 bases and the J gene end by 2 bases; junction bases not matched to a gene: 4. The chain employs TRBV10-3 and TRBJ1-5; 9 bases agree with TRBD1. Sequences were obtained from PBMCs. The clonotype comes from a woman aged 55-69 years in good health and CMV-seropositive. The CDR3 spells CAVQGAGNQPQHF. Here the CDR3 DNA reads TGTGCCGTACAGGGGGCCGGCAATCAGCCCCAGCATTTT.